The 21 T cell receptor beta chains presented below share a single source sample, sequenced in a study of T-cell reconstitution after alpha-beta-depleted transplantation in children. Preparation of the TCRbeta library used unique molecular identifiers. Via MiXCR, TCRdb re-called the PCR reads, giving one row per CDR3 protein. The sample yields 200,000 to 300,000 distinct CDR3 sequences, around 7.5% seen once. The sequences come from PBMCs, mostly from graft donor cells, collected 180 days after TCRalphabeta/CD19-depleted stem cell transplant. These receptors all stem from a male patient aged 10 to 17 who had a stem cell transplant for acute lymphoblastic leukemia, so the T cells may come from the graft donor.

This clonotype appeared many times. The rearrangement joins TRBV12-3 or TRBV12-4 to TRBJ2-1; tentatively, D is TRBD2 (5 bases). This CDR3 is built from 14 residues. Trimming removed 3 bases from V and 8 bases from J, with 14 bases in between. The chain's CDR3 is CASSLGGGGDEQFF. In DNA form, the CDR3 reads TGTGCCAGCAGTTTGGGCGGCGGAGGAGATGAGCAGTTCTTC.

This clonotype was detected many times. The chain couples TRBV4-3 to TRBJ2-7, with a possible D match to TRBD1 (7 bases). V gave up 3 bases and J gave up 9 bases, with 15 bases separating them. The CDR3 length is 13 residues. Germline lookup yields CDR1 LGHNA and CDR2 YSLEER. This CDR3 reads CASSQRQGGRQYF. The CDR3 DNA is TGCGCCAGCAGCCAGAGACAGGGAGGTAGGCAGTACTTC.

This clonotype was seen at least ten times. This chain links TRBV5-8 with TRBJ2-7; 8 nucleotides line up with TRBD1. Trimming at V came to 5 bases and at J to 7 bases, leaving 8 bases not matched to a gene. The CDR3 spans 13 residues. The germline gives CDR1 SGHTS, CDR2 YDEGEE. CDR3 coding DNA: TGTGCCAGCAGGTTGACAGGGGCCGGGGAGCAGTACTTC. It is translated as CASRLTGAGEQYF. The full variable domain, in which reference TRBV5-8 and TRBJ2-7 provide the parts outside the CDR3, is EAGVTQSPTHLIKTRGQQATLRCSPISGHTSVYWYQQALGLGLQFLLWYDEGEERNRGNFPPRFSGRQFPNYSSELNVNALELEDSALYLCASRLTGAGEQYFGPGTRLTVT.

This clonotype has a count of ten or more. The genes are TRBV5-1 and TRBJ1-1; D unresolved. The CDR3 extends over 13 amino acids. V lost 2 bases and J lost 4, with 9 bases in between. Germline loops: CDR1 SGHRS, CDR2 YFSETQ. The CDR3 DNA reads TGCGCCAGCAGCTTCTCCCGGGTCACTGAAGCTTTCTTT. This codes for CASSFSRVTEAFF.

This clonotype has a count of ten or more. This chain connects TRBV20-1 to TRBJ2-5; D possibly matches TRBD1 or TRBD2 (5 bases each). V dropped 3 bases and J dropped 0 bases, with 17 bases sitting between them. CDR3 length equals 16 residues. The V gene's germline CDR1 is DFQATT and CDR2 SNEGSKA (reference sequence). CDR3 bases: TGCAGTGCTAGCTTGATTGGGACCGAGTACCAAGAGACCCAGTACTTC. Translating it yields CSASLIGTEYQETQYF.

This clonotype has more than one count but fewer than ten. The rearrangement joins TRBV7-6 to TRBJ1-1; 10 bases fit TRBD1. The trim removed 5 bases at V and 4 bases at J, leaving 4 bases unmatched. CDR3 length: 14 residues. Per germline, CDR1 SGHVS and CDR2 FNYEAQ. The CDR3 sequence: CASSEGQGPTEAFF. The CDR3 DNA reads as TGTGCCAGCAGCGAGGGACAGGGGCCCACTGAAGCTTTCTTT.

J is TRBJ2-7 and V is TRBV6-1; 8 positions agree with TRBD2. V dropped 7 bases and J dropped 7; count of bases not matched to a gene: 9. The germline V gene encodes CDR1 MNHNS and CDR2 SASEGT. The length of the CDR3 is 13 residues. CDR3 in DNA: TGTGCCAGCAAGAGAGTAGCGGGACAAGAGCAGTACTTC. Its protein product is CASKRVAGQEQYF.

This clonotype appeared many times. The chain couples TRBV3-1 to TRBJ2-1, with D maybe TRBD2 (5 bases). Per germline, CDR1 LGHDT and CDR2 YNNKEL (reference sequence). Trimming stripped 3 bases from V and 9 bases from J, with 9 bases between. The CDR3 consists of 12 residues. This CDR3 reads CASSQSEGEQFF. CDR3 coding DNA: TGTGCCAGCAGCCAGTCAGAGGGTGAGCAGTTCTTC.

This clonotype was seen at least ten times. The genes are TRBV3-1 and TRBJ1-1, with D perhaps matching TRBD1 (5 bases). CDR1 is LGHDT, CDR2 YNNKEL, per germline (reference sequence). The V gene lost 1 base and the J gene lost 1 base, with 16 bases spanning the gap. The CDR3 is 17 amino acids. This chain's CDR3 is CASSQVPAGTGNTEAFF. CDR3 in DNA: TGTGCCAGCAGCCAAGTTCCGGCCGGGACCGGGAACACTGAAGCTTTCTTT.

Many counts were recorded for this clonotype. The chain is built from TRBV12-3 or TRBV12-4 and TRBJ2-3; 8 nucleotides match TRBD2. This CDR3 is built from 15 residues. The trim removed 4 bases at V and 4 bases at J, leaving 7 bases unmatched. The CDR3 spells CASSYRGGRSDTQYF. DNA for the CDR3: TGTGCCAGCAGTTACCGGGGGGGCAGATCAGATACGCAGTATTTT.

This clonotype occurred many times. V and J are TRBV9 and TRBJ2-1; D may be TRBD2 (5 bases). V was cut by 3 bases and J by 9 bases, with 25 bases left in between. The CDR3 contains 17 residues. CDR1 and CDR2 from the germline V gene are SGDLS and YYNGEE. In DNA, the CDR3 is TGTGCCAGCAGCGAGACGAGTTACCTCGGGTGGAGGAGTGAGCAGTTCTTC. Translating it yields CASSETSYLGWRSEQFF.

This clonotype appeared many times. The CDR3 sequence: CASTTQGSYNEQFF. CDR3 nucleotides: TGTGCCAGTACCACTCAGGGATCCTACAATGAGCAGTTCTTC. The chain has TRBV19 and TRBJ2-1; tentatively, D is TRBD1 (5 bases). This CDR3 has 14 amino acids. CDR1 is LNHDA and CDR2 is SQIVND in the germline V gene (reference sequence). Trimming shortened V by 7 bases and J by 1 base, and 11 bases separated the two germline ends.

Only a few counts were recorded for this clonotype. The CDR3 loop is CASSVGQGGTQYF. The CDR3 DNA follows: TGTGCCAGCAGCGTAGGGCAGGGCGGGACCCAGTACTTC. The gene calls are TRBV7-9 and TRBJ2-5; a possible D gene is TRBD1 (5 bases). CDR3 size: 13 residues. CDR1 and CDR2 (germline): SEHNR, FQNEAQ (reference sequence). V was pared by 5 bases and J by 7 bases, with 14 bases between.

This clonotype showed up many times. The chain is built from TRBV5-1 and TRBJ2-7, with 7 bases lining up with TRBD1. The trim removed 0 bases at V and 2 bases at J, leaving 5 bases unmatched. Germline CDR1 SGHRS, CDR2 YFSETQ. The CDR3 is made up of 15 amino acids. The DNA for the CDR3 is TGCGCCAGCAGCTTGGTAACAGGGGCCACCTACGAGCAGTACTTC. Its protein product is CASSLVTGATYEQYF.

This clonotype has ten or more counts. The V and J genes are TRBV5-6 and TRBJ2-2, with D perhaps being TRBD1 or TRBD2 (5 bases each). V was cut by 4 bases and J by 9 bases, with 19 bases left in between. The CDR3 covers 15 residues. Germline assignment: CDR1 SGHDT and CDR2 YYEEEE. The CDR3 sequence is CASSKGRSAGRELFF. The CDR3 DNA reads TGTGCCAGCAGCAAGGGACGGTCGGCAGGGCGGGAGCTGTTTTTT.

This clonotype was observed many times. The chain employs TRBV3-1 and TRBJ2-7; D possibly corresponds to TRBD1 (5 bases). The V and J ends lost 1 base and 5 bases respectively, with 9 bases between them. This CDR3 region has 13 residues. CDR1 and CDR2 from the germline V gene are LGHDT and YNNKEL (reference sequence). The CDR3 sequence is CASSQGFRDEQYF. CDR3 nucleotide sequence: TGTGCCAGCAGCCAAGGATTCAGGGACGAGCAGTACTTC.

This clonotype was counted ten times or more. The V gene is TRBV6-1, the J gene TRBJ2-2; D gene uncertain. This CDR3 has 15 amino acids. The germline V gene encodes CDR1 MNHNS and CDR2 SASEGT. The germline V and J ends were trimmed by 4 bases and 3 bases, with 12 bases remaining between them. CDR3 sequence reads: CASSAQGRYTGELFF. CDR3 sequence (DNA): TGTGCCAGCAGTGCCCAAGGGCGGTACACCGGGGAGCTGTTTTTT.

This clonotype showed up many times. The chain carries TRBV19 and TRBJ2-4; maybe TRBD1 (5 bases). Germline lookup yields CDR1 LNHDA and CDR2 SQIVND (reference sequence). This CDR3 spans 14 amino acids. Trimming stripped 6 bases from V and 0 bases from J, with 9 bases between. CDR3 protein: CASRDSLAKNIQYF. The CDR3 nucleotides read TGTGCCAGTAGAGACAGTCTAGCCAAAAACATTCAGTACTTC.

This clonotype was counted at least ten times. The chain is built from TRBV9 and TRBJ2-2; 11 bases line up with TRBD2. The V gene end was trimmed by 3 bases and the J gene end by 5 bases; junction bases not matched to a gene: 6. Germline CDR1 SGDLS, CDR2 YYNGEE. CDR3 length equals 16 residues. CDR3 DNA: TGTGCCAGCAGCGCCCTAGCGGGGGGAGTAACCGGGGAGCTGTTTTTT. This codes for CASSALAGGVTGELFF.

This clonotype has ten or more counts. The chain joins TRBV24-1 to TRBJ2-7; 8 bases line up with TRBD1. The CDR3 is made up of 15 amino acids. With 0 bases clipped from V and 8 bases from J, the junction kept 8 bases outside the gene matches. Germline lookup yields CDR1 KGHDR and CDR2 SFDVKD. CDR3 DNA: TGTGCCACCAGTGATTTGGGACCGACAGGGGTGAAGCAGTACTTC. Its protein product is CATSDLGPTGVKQYF.

This clonotype was seen ten or more times. The chain recombines TRBV27 with TRBJ2-3; D is uncertain. V lost 3 bases and J lost 0, with 7 bases in between. The CDR3 loop spans 14 amino acids. Germline V gene sequence: CDR1 MNHEY, CDR2 SMNVEV (reference sequence). CDR3 protein: CASSFTASTDTQYF. CDR3 in DNA: TGTGCCAGCAGTTTTACAGCTAGCACAGATACGCAGTATTTT.